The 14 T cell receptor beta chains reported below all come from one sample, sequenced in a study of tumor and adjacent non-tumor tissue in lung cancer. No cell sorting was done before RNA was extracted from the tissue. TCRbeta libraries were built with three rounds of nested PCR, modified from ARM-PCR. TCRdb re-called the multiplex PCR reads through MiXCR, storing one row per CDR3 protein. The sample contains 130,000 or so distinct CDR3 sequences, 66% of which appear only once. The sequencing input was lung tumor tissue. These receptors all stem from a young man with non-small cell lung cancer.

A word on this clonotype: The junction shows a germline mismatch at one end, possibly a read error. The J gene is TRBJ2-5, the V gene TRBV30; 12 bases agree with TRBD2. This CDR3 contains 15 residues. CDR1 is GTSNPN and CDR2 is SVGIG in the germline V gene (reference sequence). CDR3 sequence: CDWRQGLAGQETQYF. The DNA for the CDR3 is TGTGACTGGAGGCAAGGACTAGCGGGACAAGAGACCCAGTACTTC. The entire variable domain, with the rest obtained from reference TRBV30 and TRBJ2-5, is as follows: SQTIHQWPATLVQPVGSPLSLECTVEGTSNPNLYWYRQAAGRGLQLLFYSVGIGQISSEVPQNLSASRPQDRQFILSSKKLLLSDSGFYLCDWRQGLAGQETQYFGPGTRLLVL.

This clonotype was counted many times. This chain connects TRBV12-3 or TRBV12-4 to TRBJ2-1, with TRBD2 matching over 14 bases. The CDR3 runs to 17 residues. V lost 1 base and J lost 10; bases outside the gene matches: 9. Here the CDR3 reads CASSLGLAGGLGREQFF. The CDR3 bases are TGTGCCAGCAGTTTAGGACTAGCGGGAGGGTTAGGCAGGGAGCAGTTCTTC.

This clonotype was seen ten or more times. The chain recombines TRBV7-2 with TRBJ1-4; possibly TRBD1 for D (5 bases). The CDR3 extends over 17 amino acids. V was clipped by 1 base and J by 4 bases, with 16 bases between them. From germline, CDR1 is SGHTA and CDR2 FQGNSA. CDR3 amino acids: CASSLDSSPGLNEKLFF. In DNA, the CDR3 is TGTGCCAGCAGCTTAGATTCATCCCCGGGGCTTAATGAAAAACTGTTTTTT.

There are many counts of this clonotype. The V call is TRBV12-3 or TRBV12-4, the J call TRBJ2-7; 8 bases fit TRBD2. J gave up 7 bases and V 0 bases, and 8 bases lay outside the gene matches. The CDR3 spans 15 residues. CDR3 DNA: TGTGCCAGCAGTTTAGCCGGCGGGAGGTTCGGAGAGCAGTACTTC. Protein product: CASSLAGGRFGEQYF.

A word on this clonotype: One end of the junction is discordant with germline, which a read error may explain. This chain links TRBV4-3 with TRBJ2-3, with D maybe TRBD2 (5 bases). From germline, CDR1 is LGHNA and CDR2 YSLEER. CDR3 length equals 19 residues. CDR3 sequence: CASSQSHDPGSAYTETQYF. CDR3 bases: TGCGCCAGCAGCCAGTCCCACGACCCAGGTAGCGCCTACACAGAGACGCAGTATTTT.

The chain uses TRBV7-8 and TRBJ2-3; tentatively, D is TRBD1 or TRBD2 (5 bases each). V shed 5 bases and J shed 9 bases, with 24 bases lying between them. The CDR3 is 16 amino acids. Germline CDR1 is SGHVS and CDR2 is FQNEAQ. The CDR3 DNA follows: TGTGCCAGCAGCCATCGGGACCGAGGATCCACAAACACGCAGTATTTT. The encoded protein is CASSHRDRGSTNTQYF. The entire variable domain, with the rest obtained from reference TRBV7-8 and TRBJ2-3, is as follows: GAGVSQSPRYKVAKRGQDVALRCDPISGHVSLFWYQQALGQGPEFLTYFQNEAQLDKSGLPSDRFFAERPEGSVSTLKIQRTQQEDSAVYLCASSHRDRGSTNTQYFGPGTRLTVL.

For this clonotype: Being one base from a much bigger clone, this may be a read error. The CDR3 DNA sequence: TGCAGTGCAACTTTAGCGGGGGTCTATGAGCAGTCCTTC. It yields the protein CSATLAGVYEQSF. The rearrangement uses TRBV20-1 and TRBJ2-1; 9 positions match TRBD2. CDR3 size: 13 residues. Per the germline V gene, CDR1 is DFQATT and CDR2 is SNEGSKA (reference sequence).

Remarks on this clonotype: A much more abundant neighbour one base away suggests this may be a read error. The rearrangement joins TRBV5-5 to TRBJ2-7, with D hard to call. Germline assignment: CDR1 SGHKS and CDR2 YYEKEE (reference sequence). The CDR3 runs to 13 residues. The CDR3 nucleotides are TGTGGCAGCAGCTTCTCCGGCTCGGGCGAGCAGTACTTC. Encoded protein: CGSSFSGSGEQYF.

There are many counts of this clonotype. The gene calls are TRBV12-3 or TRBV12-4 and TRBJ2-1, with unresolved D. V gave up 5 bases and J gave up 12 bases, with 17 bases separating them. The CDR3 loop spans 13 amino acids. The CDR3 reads CASSPRTALGQFF. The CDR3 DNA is TGTGCCAGCAGTCCCAGGACGGCCCTGGGGCAGTTCTTC.

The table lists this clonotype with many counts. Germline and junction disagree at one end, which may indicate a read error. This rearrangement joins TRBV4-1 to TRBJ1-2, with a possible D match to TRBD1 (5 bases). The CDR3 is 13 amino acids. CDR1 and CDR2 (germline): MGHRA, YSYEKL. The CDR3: CASSQDSGGTSAF. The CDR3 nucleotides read TGCGCCAGCAGCCAAGACAGCGGGGGGACCTCGGCCTTC.

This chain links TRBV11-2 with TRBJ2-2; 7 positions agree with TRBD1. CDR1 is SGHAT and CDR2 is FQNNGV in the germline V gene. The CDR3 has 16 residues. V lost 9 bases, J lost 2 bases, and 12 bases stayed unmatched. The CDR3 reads CASNPGTELNTGELFF. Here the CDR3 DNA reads TGTGCCAGTAACCCCGGGACAGAACTAAACACCGGGGAGCTGTTTTTT. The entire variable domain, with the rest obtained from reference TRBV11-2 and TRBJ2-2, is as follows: EAGVAQSPRYKIIEKRQSVAFWCNPISGHATLYWYQQILGQGPKLLIQFQNNGVVDDSQLPKDRFSAERLKGVDSTLKIQPAKLEDSAVYLCASNPGTELNTGELFFGEGSRLTVL.

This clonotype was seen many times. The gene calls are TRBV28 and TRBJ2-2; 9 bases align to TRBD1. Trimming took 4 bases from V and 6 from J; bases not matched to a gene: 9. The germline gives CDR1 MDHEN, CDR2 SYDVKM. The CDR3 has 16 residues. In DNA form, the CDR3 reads TGTGCCAGCAGTTACACACACAGGGGGCGATCCGGGGAGCTGTTTTTT. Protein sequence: CASSYTHRGRSGELFF. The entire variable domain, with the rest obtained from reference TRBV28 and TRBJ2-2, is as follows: DVKVTQSSRYLVKRTGEKVFLECVQDMDHENMFWYRQDPGLGLRLIYFSYDVKMKEKGDIPEGYSVSREKKERFSLILESASTNQTSMYLCASSYTHRGRSGELFFGEGSRLTVL.

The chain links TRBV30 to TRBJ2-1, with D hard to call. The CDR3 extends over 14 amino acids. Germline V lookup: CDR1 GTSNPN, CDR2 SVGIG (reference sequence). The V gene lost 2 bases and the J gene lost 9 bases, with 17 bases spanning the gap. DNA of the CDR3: TGTGCCTGGAGTTCGGACCCTCTACGTATTGAGCAGTTCTTC. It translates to CAWSSDPLRIEQFF.

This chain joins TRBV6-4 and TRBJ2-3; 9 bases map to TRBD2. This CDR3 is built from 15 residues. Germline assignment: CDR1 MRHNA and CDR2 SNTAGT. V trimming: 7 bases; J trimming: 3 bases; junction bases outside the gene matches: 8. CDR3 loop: CASKSSGAFTDTQYF. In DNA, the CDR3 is TGTGCCAGCAAGTCTAGCGGGGCTTTTACAGATACGCAGTATTTT.